This T cell receptor (beta chain) emerged from a study of blood T cell repertoires in COVID-19. Produced via immunoSEQ multiplex PCR; TCRdb's table is partial and in-frame only. The table shows roughly 180,000 clones, with about 82% occurring only once. Germline CDR1 is SGHNT and CDR2 is YENEEA. V was clipped by 2 bases and J by 5 bases; unmatched bases: 1. This CDR3 is 13 amino acids long. Membership in each cohort depended on participant-reported clinical history. The sample was PBMCs or T cells enriched from blood (not recorded which). The receptor's source is a woman aged 25-40 years who had recovered from COVID-19. The chain links TRBV11-3 to TRBJ1-2; 8 nucleotides align to TRBD1. CDR3 sequence reads: CASSLTGGYGYTF. The CDR3 DNA follows: TGTGCCAGCAGCTTAACAGGGGGGTATGGCTACACCTTC.